Following are 20 T cell receptor beta chains from one sample sequenced in a study of blood T cells in healthy people across ages. Alongside a J-beta primer mix, a sample-barcoded 5' primer served in a second PCR lasting roughly 7 to 12 cycles. TCRdb re-analysed the 5' RACE reads in MiXCR, keeping a single row per CDR3 protein. Of about 400,000 distinct CDR3 sequences listed, 52% are singletons. The sequenced sample was blood. These receptors all come from a man between 60 and 75 years old in good health.

The table lists this clonotype with a few counts. The junction shows a germline mismatch at one end, possibly a read error. This chain joins TRBV6-1 and TRBJ1-2, with 10 bases identical to TRBD1. The CDR3 totals 13 residues. Germline CDR1 MNHNS, CDR2 SASEGT. This CDR3 is CASRRDRGEGYTF. Written as DNA, the CDR3 is TGTGCCAGCAGACGGGACAGGGGCGAGGGCTACACTTTC.

The rearrangement joins TRBV5-1 to TRBJ2-4; 10 bases match TRBD2. The J call may be in error: the DNA end matches TRBJ2-7 better. There are 14 residues in the CDR3. Germline V gives CDR1 SGHRS, CDR2 YFSETQ. This CDR3 is CASSFEREGHEQYF. CDR3 sequence (DNA): TGCGCCAGCAGCTTCGAGCGGGAGGGCCACGAGCAGTACTTC.

The chain is built from TRBV7-3 and TRBJ1-1, with TRBD1 as a possible D gene (5 bases). Trimming took 5 bases from V and 2 from J, leaving 9 bases between them. This CDR3 region has 13 residues. Germline assignment: CDR1 SGHTA and CDR2 FQGTGA. CDR3 amino acids: CASSRDVNTEAFF. In DNA, the CDR3 is TGTGCCAGCAGCCGGGACGTCAACACTGAAGCTTTCTTT.

V is TRBV29-1 and J is TRBJ2-7; 8 nucleotides line up with TRBD2. Germline-derived CDR1 and CDR2 are SQVTM and ANQGSEA. J lost 0 bases, V lost 4 bases, and 2 bases had no gene match. This CDR3 contains 13 residues. CDR3 nucleotide sequence: TGCAGCGTTGGCGGGACTAGCTCCTACGAGCAGTACTTC. Translated, it gives CSVGGTSSYEQYF.

This clonotype was seen a handful of times. The gene calls are TRBV5-1 and TRBJ2-1; TRBD2 aligns across 9 bases. The CDR3 extends over 17 amino acids. Germline lookup yields CDR1 SGHRS and CDR2 YFSETQ. Trimming removed 1 base from V and 6 bases from J; junction bases left unmatched: 11. CDR3 in amino acids: CASSLRPSGVNVNEQFF. CDR3 sequence (DNA): TGCGCCAGCAGCTTGCGGCCTAGCGGGGTGAATGTCAATGAGCAGTTCTTC.

The V and J genes are TRBV2 and TRBJ1-2; no firm D call. Germline V gene lookup returns CDR1 SNHLY and CDR2 FYNNEI. The CDR3 contains 12 residues. V lost 3 bases and J 4 bases, leaving 6 bases between the germline ends. Here the CDR3 DNA reads TGTGCCAGCAGTGAGGGCAGCTATGGCTACACCTTC. Translated: CASSEGSYGYTF.

Regarding this clonotype: This may arise from a read error, as a much more abundant clone is one base away. The J gene is TRBJ1-1, the V gene TRBV28, with D tentatively TRBD1 (6 bases). CDR1 and CDR2 (germline): MDHEN, SYDVKM. Trimming cost V 6 bases and J 6 bases, with 20 bases left between them. This CDR3 spans 15 amino acids. The CDR3 DNA is TGTGCCAGCAGACCCCCAAACAGGGACGGCCCTGAAGCTTTCTTT. It is translated as CASRPPNRDGPEAFF.

This chain links TRBV5-5 with TRBJ2-7; D unclear. This CDR3 region has 15 residues. The ends were cut back, 0 bases at V and 3 bases at J, with 13 bases in the middle. Germline V gives CDR1 SGHKS, CDR2 YYEKEE (reference sequence). The CDR3 region has the DNA TGTGCCAGCAGCTTGGCCGGGCCCTCTCTCTACGAGCAGTACTTC. Protein: CASSLAGPSLYEQYF.

The sample holds a few counts of this clonotype. The chain joins TRBV19 to TRBJ2-3, with D hard to call. CDR3 length: 16 amino acids. Trimming stripped 2 bases from V and 4 bases from J, with 16 bases between. CDR1 LNHDA and CDR2 SQIVND come from the germline V gene (reference sequence). The CDR3 protein is CASSIPEKFGADTQYF. The CDR3 DNA reads TGTGCCAGTAGTATACCGGAAAAATTTGGTGCAGATACGCAGTATTTT. Together with reference TRBV19 and TRBJ2-3, the CDR3 gives the full variable domain: DGGITQSPKYLFRKEGQNVTLSCEQNLNHDAMYWYRQDPGQGLRLIYYSQIVNDFQKGDIAEGYSVSREKKESFPLTVTSAQKNPTAFYLCASSIPEKFGADTQYFGPGTRLTVL.

This chain joins TRBV11-3 and TRBJ1-1; no clear D. Trimming left V 3 bases short and J 1 base short, with 3 bases between. The CDR3 length is 12 residues. Germline CDR1 reads SGHNT; CDR2 reads YENEEA. The CDR3 loop is CASSFRNTEAFF. CDR3 nucleotide sequence: TGTGCCAGCAGCTTCAGGAACACTGAAGCTTTCTTT.

In this sample, this clonotype turned up many times. The chain uses TRBV7-9 and TRBJ2-7, with 7 bases fitting TRBD2. The CDR3 runs 13 residues. Unmatched junction bases numbered 4, after V lost 5 bases and J lost 3 bases. CDR1 SEHNR and CDR2 FQNEAQ come from the germline V gene (reference sequence). CDR3 nucleotide sequence: TGTGCCAGCAGCCTCGGGACTAACTACGAGCAGTACTTC. Its translation: CASSLGTNYEQYF. Complete variable domain (other parts from reference TRBV7-9 and TRBJ2-7): DTGVSQNPRHKITKRGQNVTFRCDPISEHNRLYWYRQTLGQGPEFLTYFQNEAQLEKSRLLSDRFSAERPKGSFSTLEIQRTEQGDSAMYLCASSLGTNYEQYFGPGTRLTVT.

The table lists this clonotype with a count of one. The DNA of the CDR3 is TGTGCCAGTAGCGGACTCTCCTACAATGAGCAGTTCTTC. As protein: CASSGLSYNEQFF. This sequence joins TRBV28 and TRBJ2-1, with a tentative D call TRBD2 (6 bases). This CDR3 has 13 amino acids. Germline values: CDR1 MDHEN, CDR2 SYDVKM. The ends were cut back, 9 bases at V and 0 bases at J, with 9 bases in the middle. The full variable domain, rest sourced from reference TRBV28 and TRBJ2-1, is DVKVTQSSRYLVKRTGEKVFLECVQDMDHENMFWYRQDPGLGLRLIYFSYDVKMKEKGDIPEGYSVSREKKERFSLILESASTNQTSMYLCASSGLSYNEQFFGPGTRLTVL.

This clonotype came up many times. The chain recombines TRBV7-9 with TRBJ1-5; D gene ambiguous. The germline gives CDR1 SEHNR, CDR2 FQNEAQ (reference sequence). V was pared by 1 base and J by 5 bases, with 3 bases between. The CDR3 runs to 12 residues. In nucleotides, the CDR3 is TGTGCCAGCAGCTTAGAAGATCAGCCCCAGCATTTT. Protein: CASSLEDQPQHF.

This chain joins TRBV2 and TRBJ1-2; possible D gene TRBD1, 5 bases. V was pared by 6 bases and J by 5 bases, with 13 bases between. In germline, CDR1 is SNHLY, CDR2 FYNNEI. The CDR3 loop spans 13 amino acids. The DNA of the CDR3 is TGTGCCAGCAGGGCTTGGGGGGTTTATGGCTACACCTTC. It is translated as CASRAWGVYGYTF.

This clonotype was seen many times. The J gene is TRBJ2-5, the V gene TRBV20-1, with D possibly being TRBD1 or TRBD2 (5 bases each). The CDR3 extends over 15 amino acids. The germline V and J ends were trimmed by 3 bases and 2 bases, with 16 bases remaining between them. The germline CDR1 and CDR2 sequences are DFQATT and SNEGSKA (reference sequence). The CDR3 loop reads CSASPGWGTQETQYF. The CDR3 nucleotides read TGCAGTGCTAGCCCCGGATGGGGGACGCAAGAGACCCAGTACTTC.

The V call is TRBV3-1, the J call TRBJ2-4, with 9 positions matching TRBD2. TRBJ2-7 matches the DNA end more closely, so the J call is doubtful. CDR1 is LGHDT, CDR2 YNNKEL, per germline (reference sequence). The CDR3 contains 18 residues. CDR3 region: CASSLRRGVAGASYEQYF. The DNA of the CDR3 is TGTGCCAGCAGCCTAAGAAGAGGGGTAGCGGGAGCGAGCTACGAGCAGTACTTC.

The V gene is TRBV28, the J gene TRBJ2-7; 12 bases are shared with TRBD2. Germline loops: CDR1 MDHEN, CDR2 SYDVKM. Losses at the gene ends were 8 bases for V and 2 bases for J; bases not matched to a gene: 4. This CDR3 is built from 14 residues. The CDR3 DNA sequence: TGTGCCAGCCTGCGGACTAGCGGGACCTACGAGCAGTACTTC. Encoded protein: CASLRTSGTYEQYF.

For the CDR3, the DNA is TGTGCCAGCAGGCCTGACAGGGTAGATGGCTACACCTTC. As protein: CASRPDRVDGYTF. The rearrangement links TRBV7-2 to TRBJ1-2; 7 nucleotides line up with TRBD1. Germline V gives CDR1 SGHTA, CDR2 FQGNSA. Losses at the gene ends were 6 bases for V and 6 bases for J; bases not matched to a gene: 7. The CDR3 consists of 13 residues.

J is TRBJ2-7 and V is TRBV20-1, with D unresolved. The V and J ends lost 0 bases and 0 bases respectively, with 9 bases between them. Per germline, CDR1 DFQATT and CDR2 SNEGSKA (reference sequence). The CDR3 is 14 residues long. The CDR3 region is CSARDGRYSYEQYF. CDR3 nucleotides: TGCAGTGCTAGAGATGGCAGGTACTCCTACGAGCAGTACTTC.

This clonotype turned up a few times. The rearrangement links TRBV12-3 or TRBV12-4 to TRBJ2-1; D unclear. The CDR3 loop spans 13 amino acids. Trimming removed 7 bases at V and 4 bases at J, with 11 bases between. The CDR3 is CASTPKSYNEQFF. In nucleotides, the CDR3 is TGTGCCAGCACCCCTAAAAGTTACAATGAGCAGTTCTTC.